These 9 T cell receptor beta chains were all obtained from the same sample, sequenced in a study of blood T cell repertoires in COVID-19. TCRdb keeps only in-frame clones here, not all; method: immunoSEQ multiplex PCR. The sample includes about 110,000 clones, around 86% seen only once; the top ten take less than 5%. The sequenced sample consisted of peripheral blood. Receptor source: a woman aged 70-85 years with acute or convalescent COVID-19.

The chain combines TRBV7-3 with TRBJ2-5, with 8 positions matching TRBD2. The CDR3 length is 16 residues. Germline V lookup: CDR1 SGHTA, CDR2 FQGTGA. With 9 bases clipped from V and 4 bases from J, the junction kept 16 bases outside the gene matches. The CDR3 DNA reads as TGTGCCAGAAAACCCAAGCGGGAGAGCCATCTAGAGACCCAGTACTTC. Translated, it gives CARKPKRESHLETQYF.

The DNA for the CDR3 is TGCGCCAGCAAAGGGGCCGCTCTCCCCCTCGAGCAGTACTTC. It codes for CASKGAALPLEQYF. V usage is TRBV10-2 and J usage is TRBJ2-7, with a tentative D call TRBD1 (5 bases). V was trimmed by 7 bases and J by 6 bases, leaving 19 bases between them. CDR3 length equals 14 residues. The germline V gene has CDR1 WSHSY and CDR2 SAAADI.

The chain couples TRBV11-1 to TRBJ1-2; D is uncertain. V lost 5 bases, J lost 7 bases, and 14 bases lay in between. The CDR3 contains 13 residues. Per the germline V gene, CDR1 is SGHAT and CDR2 is FQDESV (reference sequence). The CDR3 is CASSLSGTRGYTF. The CDR3 coding sequence is TGTGCCAGCAGCCTTTCCGGTACGCGTGGCTACACCTTC.

The chain is built from TRBV7-2 and TRBJ2-5, with D perhaps matching TRBD2 (6 bases). Trimming took off 7 bases at V and 4 bases at J, with 19 bases between the two ends. The CDR3 loop spans 15 amino acids. CDR1 is SGHTA and CDR2 is FQGNSA in the germline V gene. In nucleotides, the CDR3 is TGTGCCAGCACCTCGGGTCCGGGGAGGAGAGAGACCCAGTACTTC. Translating gives CASTSGPGRRETQYF.

This rearrangement joins TRBV7-6 to TRBJ2-1, with 8 bases matching TRBD2. From germline, CDR1 is SGHVS and CDR2 FNYEAQ. The CDR3 is 18 amino acids. The ends lost 5 bases at V and 2 bases at J; junction bases unmatched: 14. CDR3 nucleotides: TGTGCCAGCAGCCCGGGACTAGGTCTTGACGAAGCCTACAATGAGCAGTTCTTC. It yields the protein CASSPGLGLDEAYNEQFF. The variable domain in full, completed from reference TRBV7-6 and TRBJ2-1, reads GAGVSQSPRYKVTKRGQDVALRCDPISGHVSLYWYRQALGQGPEFLTYFNYEAQQDKSGLPNDRFSAERPEGSISTLTIQRTEQRDSAMYRCASSPGLGLDEAYNEQFFGPGTRLTVL.

The CDR3 spells CASSYSGTALEAFF. DNA of the CDR3: TGTGCCAGCAGTTACTCCGGGACAGCCCTTGAAGCTTTCTTT. The chain combines TRBV6-2 or TRBV6-3 with TRBJ1-1; TRBD1 matches 7 bases. CDR3 length: 14 residues. The germline V gene encodes CDR1 MNHEY and CDR2 SVGEGT. V was pared by 0 bases and J by 7 bases, with 5 bases of the junction left unmatched.

The rearrangement uses TRBV27 and TRBJ1-2, with 8 bases aligning to TRBD1. V was clipped by 0 bases and J by 2 bases; unmatched bases: 8. The CDR3 sequence is 17 residues long. The germline V gene encodes CDR1 MNHEY and CDR2 SMNVEV (reference sequence). The CDR3 loop is CASSLSFQQGANYGYTF. CDR3 coding DNA: TGTGCCAGCAGTTTATCGTTTCAGCAGGGGGCCAACTATGGCTACACCTTC.

This chain links TRBV6-2 or TRBV6-3 with TRBJ2-7, with 8 bases lining up with TRBD1. The CDR3 extends over 14 amino acids. With 5 bases clipped from V and 4 bases from J, the junction kept 7 bases outside the gene matches. Germline-derived CDR1 and CDR2 are MNHEY and SVGEGT. CDR3 loop: CASSDPGQVYEQYF. As DNA, the CDR3 is TGTGCCAGCAGTGACCCGGGACAGGTGTACGAGCAGTACTTC.

This clone was recorded once. The rearrangement uses TRBV19 and TRBJ1-1; D is undetermined. Germline V gene sequence: CDR1 LNHDA, CDR2 SQIVND (reference sequence). Trimming removed 5 bases from V and 3 bases from J, with 13 bases in between. This CDR3 region has 14 residues. Written as DNA, the CDR3 is TGTGCCAGTAGTCCCCTGGCCTTTTACACTGAAGCTTTCTTT. It is translated as CASSPLAFYTEAFF.